This TCR beta chain is drawn from a study of T cells expressing NK-cell markers. Study information: The TCR beta repertoires were obtained from sorted CD3+CD56+NKG2C+, CD3+CD56+NKG2C- and CD3+CD56-NKG2C+ T cells. Whole-study results and caveats: The CD3+CD56-NKG2C+ fraction of a few donors was also led by these clonotypes. Of the CD8+ T cells in five or six donors, about 1.0-7.0% belonged to dominant NKG2C+ clonotypes.

TCRdb reprocessed the 5' RACE reads and reports one entry per CDR3 protein, with no DNA. The sample table sets out 200,000 to 300,000 distinct CDR3 sequences. With regard to this clonotype: Its antigen is unknown.

Germline CDR1 SGHTA, CDR2 FQGNSA. The CDR3 covers 13 residues. Specimen: blood T cells: a sorted CD56 or NKG2C T cell subset, CD4+ or CD8+ T cells, or bulk PBMC T cells (not recorded which). The TCR originated in a woman aged 18 to 75 in good health. The chain carries TRBV7-2 and TRBJ2-7. CDR3 sequence reads: CASSLQLSYEQYF.